These 27 T cell receptor beta chains originate from one sample sequenced in a study of CD8+ T cells in alopecia areata. It was cDNA, reverse transcribed from extracted RNA, that served as the sequencing template. Data came from immunoSEQ multiplex PCR; TCRdb stores just in-frame clones and leaves some out. Reported are approximately 300,000 clones, none seen only once; the ten largest carry roughly 1.2%. Cells from pooled cutaneous lymph nodes were sorted by CD4, CD8alpha, NKG2D, NKG2ACE and other markers. The sample taken for sequencing was CD4+ T cells sorted from a lymph node. These receptors all stem from a C3H/HeJ mouse with alopecia areata. For this mouse line, the MHC haplotype is H2-k.

In regard to this clone: The germline and genes are mouse ones. The read ends 4 residues early relative to the CDR3; the germline J gene fills the gap. The V gene is TRBV19, the J gene TRBJ2-5, with TRBD1 matching 7 bases. CDR1 is FNHDT and CDR2 is SITEND in the germline V gene (reference sequence). Losses at the gene ends were 4 bases for V and 0 bases for J; bases not matched to a gene: 8. The CDR3 is 16 amino acids. The CDR3 sequence: CASSSRGTANQDTQYF. The sequenced part of the CDR3 DNA is TGTGCCAGCAGTTCCCGGGGGACAGCTAACCAAGAC.

This clone turned up a few times. Gene names denote mouse genes. From the germline J gene comes the end of the CDR3, since the read stops 4 residues before it. This chain uses TRBV13-2 with TRBJ2-3; tentatively, D is TRBD1 (7 bases). CDR3 length equals 14 residues. Germline V gene lookup returns CDR1 NNHNN and CDR2 SYGAGS (reference sequence). Trimming took 3 bases from V and 1 from J, leaving 9 bases between them. The CDR3 loop reads CASGGGGRAETLYF. CDR3 bases read: TGTGCCAGCGGTGGAGGGGGCCGTGCAGAA.

This clone was seen more than once but under ten times. Mouse gene names apply. The sequenced part of the CDR3 DNA is TGTGCCAGCAGCCCGGGGACAGTAAATTCGCCC. Translation gives CASSPGTVNSP. The full CDR3 protein reads CASSPGTVNSPLYF. The rearrangement joins TRBV5 to TRBJ1-6; 7 bases agree with TRBD1. The CDR3 end lies 3 residues beyond the end of the read and is filled in from the germline J gene. TRBJ1-6 is filed as an ORF, its function uncertain. The CDR3 extends over 14 amino acids. The germline V gene encodes CDR1 LGHNA and CDR2 YNLKQL (reference sequence). V lost 4 bases, J lost 7 bases, and 4 bases stayed unmatched.

This clone occurred a few times. Gene labels here are mouse ones. The read finishes 4 residues shy of the CDR3 end, and the germline J gene is used to complete it. The V call is TRBV13-1, the J call TRBJ2-7; no firm D call. The CDR3 totals 13 residues. Germline CDR1 NSHNY, CDR2 SYGAGN. Trimming shortened V by 5 bases and J by 0 bases, and 9 bases separated the two germline ends. CDR3 sequence reads: CASSKLSSYEQYF. CDR3 DNA (partial): TGTGCCAGCAGCAAACTGAGCTCCTAT.

With respect to this clone: Mouse names are used for the genes. The CDR3 end falls 4 residues outside the read, so it is completed with the germline J gene. This chain connects TRBV1 to TRBJ1-2; TRBD1 might be the D (6 bases). Germline CDR1 reads NSQYPW; CDR2 reads LRSPGD (reference sequence). This CDR3 spans 15 amino acids. The V end lost 3 bases, the J end lost 0 bases, and 11 bases lay between the germline ends. The sequenced part of the CDR3 DNA is TGCACCTGCAGTGCGGGACAAACTGCAAACTCC. Translated, it gives CTCSAGQTANS. The entire CDR3 sequence reads CTCSAGQTANSDYTF.

Concerning this clone: Genes and germline come from the mouse. The DNA ends 4 residues before the CDR3 does, and the rest of the CDR3 is filled in from the germline J gene. The sample holds other DNA sequences that translate to the same CDR3. This chain connects TRBV19 to TRBJ2-1; no clear D. Germline V gene lookup returns CDR1 FNHDT and CDR2 SITEND (reference sequence). Deletions cut 6 bases from V and 1 base from J, with 5 bases between. The CDR3 sequence is 12 residues long. The part of the CDR3 DNA that was read is TGTGCCAGCACAGGAAACTATGCT. This translates into CASTGNYA. The full CDR3 reads CASTGNYAEQFF.

The table lists this clone with a few counts. Mouse names are used for the genes. The read ends 4 residues before the CDR3 terminus; that terminus is restored from the germline J gene. This chain links TRBV13-3 with TRBJ2-1; 9 bases are shared with TRBD2. V shed 0 bases and J 0 bases; nucleotides not matched to a gene: 4. The CDR3 spans 17 residues. CDR1 and CDR2 (germline): NNHDY, SYVADS. CDR3 amino acids: CASSDAAGGDNYAEQFF. The sequenced CDR3 bases are TGTGCCAGCAGTGATGCAGCTGGGGGGGATAACTATGCT.

This clone was seen a handful of times. Gene names denote mouse genes. The read falls 4 residues short of the CDR3 end, and the missing part is taken from the germline J gene. Distinct nucleotide sequences in the sample also encode this CDR3. This chain joins TRBV31 and TRBJ2-1, with unresolved D. The CDR3 is 13 residues long. The germline V gene has CDR1 GKSSPN and CDR2 SITVG. The germline V and J ends were trimmed by 1 base and 1 base, with 5 bases remaining between them. CDR3 sequence reads: CAWSPQNYAEQFF. CDR3 DNA, as far as it was read: TGTGCCTGGAGTCCTCAGAACTATGCT.

To note about this clone: The gene names here belong to mouse. The read halts 4 residues ahead of the CDR3 end, with the missing end drawn from the germline J gene. The chain combines TRBV1 with TRBJ2-2, with 10 nucleotides matching TRBD1. Germline V gives CDR1 NSQYPW, CDR2 LRSPGD (reference sequence). Germline trimming cut 5 bases from V and 6 bases from J; bases unmatched to any gene: 3. There are 14 residues in the CDR3. The CDR3 bases that were read are TGCACCTGCAGTCCGGGACAGGGGTCCGGG. The encoded protein is CTCSPGQGSG. From start to end, the CDR3 is CTCSPGQGSGQLYF.

About this clone: The listed genes are named as in mouse. The CDR3 end falls 4 residues outside the read, so it is completed with the germline J gene. The sample carries other DNA sequences with the same CDR3. The rearrangement joins TRBV31 to TRBJ2-1; 9 nucleotides match TRBD2. Unmatched junction bases numbered 0, after V lost 1 base and J lost 2 bases. Germline V gives CDR1 GKSSPN, CDR2 SITVG. This CDR3 has 14 residues. CDR3 in amino acids: CAWSRLGDYAEQFF. The part of the CDR3 DNA that was read is TGTGCCTGGAGTCGACTGGGGGACTATGCT.

This clone was recorded a few times. Gene names denote mouse genes. The CDR3 is cut off 3 residues early in the read; its end comes from the germline J gene. This rearrangement joins TRBV19 to TRBJ1-6, with TRBD1 as a possible D gene (5 bases). TRBJ1-6 is an open reading frame, and its role is uncertain. V shed 2 bases and J shed 3 bases, with 12 bases lying between them. Germline V lookup: CDR1 FNHDT, CDR2 SITEND (reference sequence). The CDR3 is 16 residues long. The CDR3 DNA, read in part, is TGTGCCAGCAGTATGTGGGGGTTTAACTATAATTCGCCC. Translating gives CASSMWGFNYNSP. In full, the CDR3 is CASSMWGFNYNSPLYF.

This clone was seen a few times. Gene and germline names: mouse. The read ends 4 residues before the CDR3 terminus; that terminus is restored from the germline J gene. The V call is TRBV17, the J call TRBJ2-5, with 7 bases that match TRBD2. CDR3 length equals 15 residues. The germline CDR1 and CDR2 sequences are MNHDT and YYDKIL. The part of the CDR3 DNA that was read is TGTGCTAGCAGTAGAGATCGACTGGGAGAAGAC. It yields the protein CASSRDRLGED. The complete CDR3 reads CASSRDRLGEDTQYF.

This clone was detected only a few times. Gene names and germline refer to mouse. Sequencing ends 4 residues short of the CDR3 end; the germline J gene provides the rest. The rearrangement joins TRBV19 to TRBJ2-5; perhaps TRBD1 as D (6 bases). Germline V gene lookup returns CDR1 FNHDT and CDR2 SITEND (reference sequence). The CDR3 spans 14 residues. Trimming took 4 bases from V and 3 from J, leaving 12 bases between them. The DNA read from the CDR3 is TGTGCCAGCAGTTATCCGGGACAACAAGAC. This codes for CASSYPGQQD. Given in full, the CDR3 is CASSYPGQQDTQYF.

Note on this clone: Genes and germline are mouse. The read ends 4 residues before the CDR3 terminus; that terminus is restored from the germline J gene. V usage is TRBV17 and J usage is TRBJ1-1; possible D gene TRBD1, 5 bases. The germline V gene has CDR1 MNHDT and CDR2 YYDKIL. Trimming pared 1 base from V and 0 bases from J, leaving 6 bases between. The CDR3 runs 14 residues. The DNA read from the CDR3 is TGTGCTAGCAGTAGAGGACAGCCAAACACA. Protein product: CASSRGQPNT. The full CDR3 protein is CASSRGQPNTEVFF.

On this clone: Mouse germline and gene names are used. The read ends 4 residues early relative to the CDR3; the germline J gene fills the gap. The chain combines TRBV17 with TRBJ2-1; the D gene is possibly TRBD1 (5 bases). Germline V CDR1 and CDR2: MNHDT, YYDKIL. CDR3 length equals 13 residues. The CDR3 sequence: CASSRSGRAEQFF. The sequenced part of the CDR3 DNA is TGTGCTAGCAGTAGATCAGGGCGGGCT.

A word on this clone: Genes and germline are mouse. From the germline J gene comes the end of the CDR3, since the read stops 4 residues before it. This rearrangement joins TRBV13-1 to TRBJ2-5; the match to TRBD2 covers 11 bases. V shed 2 bases and J 2 bases; nucleotides not matched to a gene: 4. The CDR3 covers 16 residues. Germline V gives CDR1 NSHNY, CDR2 SYGAGN. CDR3 loop: CASSEHWGGGQDTQYF. The CDR3 bases that were read are TGTGCCAGCAGTGAACACTGGGGGGGCGGCCAAGAC.

Of note for this clone: All gene names here are mouse names. The missing CDR3 end, 3 residues past where the read stops, is filled in from the germline J gene. The V and J genes are TRBV19 and TRBJ1-6; D uncertain. TRBJ1-6 carries the ORF label, with uncertain function. CDR1 and CDR2 from the germline V gene are FNHDT and SITEND (reference sequence). Trimming took off 0 bases at V and 0 bases at J, with 7 bases between the two ends. The CDR3 totals 16 residues. The CDR3 sequence is CASSIGHNSYNSPLYF. The DNA read from the CDR3 is TGTGCCAGCAGTATAGGACATAATTCCTATAATTCGCCC.

Turning to this clone: Mouse gene names and germline throughout. Sequencing ends 4 residues short of the CDR3 end; the germline J gene provides the rest. The same CDR3 can be traced to other DNA sequences in this sample. The chain combines TRBV12-1 with TRBJ1-2, with D possibly being TRBD1 (6 bases). There are 12 residues in the CDR3. Trimming removed 4 bases at V and 1 base at J, with 6 bases between. CDR1 and CDR2 from the germline V gene are SGHSN and HYEKVE. The DNA read from the CDR3 is TGTGCCAGCTCGACAGGAAACTCC. It specifies CASSTGNS. The full CDR3 reads CASSTGNSDYTF. The variable domain in full, with the rest retrieved from reference TRBV12-1 and TRBJ1-2, is DSGVVQSPRHIIKEKGGRSVLTCIPISGHSNVVWYQQTLGKELKFLIQHYEKVERDKGFLPSRFSVQQFDDYHSEMNMSALELEDSAMYFCASSTGNSDYTFGSGTRLLVI.

Note on this clone: Mouse gene names and germline throughout. The sequence runs out 4 residues before the end of the CDR3; the remainder is reconstructed from the germline J gene. The chain has TRBV13-2 and TRBJ2-1; D unclear. The CDR3 has 14 residues. Germline V gene sequence: CDR1 NNHNN, CDR2 SYGAGS (reference sequence). V was clipped by 0 bases and J by 4 bases, with 8 bases between them. The CDR3 DNA, read in part, is TGTGCCAGCGGTGATGTCAACAAGTATGCT. It specifies CASGDVNKYA. The full CDR3 sequence reads CASGDVNKYAEQFF.

This clone was counted a few times. Gene and germline names: mouse. The sequence runs out 4 residues before the end of the CDR3; the remainder is reconstructed from the germline J gene. V and J are TRBV2 and TRBJ1-2; D gene ambiguous. Germline lookup yields CDR1 LGHNA and CDR2 YSYQKL. V was pared by 2 bases and J by 4 bases, with 14 bases between. The length of the CDR3 is 15 residues. CDR3 loop: CASSQNPEGGSDYTF. The DNA read from the CDR3 is TGTGCCAGCAGCCAAAATCCCGAGGGTGGCTCC.

Comments on this clone: Mouse gene names and germline throughout. The CDR3 end falls 4 residues outside the read, so it is completed with the germline J gene. V usage is TRBV17 and J usage is TRBJ1-1; the D gene is possibly TRBD1 (5 bases). The germline V gene encodes CDR1 MNHDT and CDR2 YYDKIL. This CDR3 spans 13 amino acids. The sequenced CDR3 bases are TGTGCTAGCAGTCCGGGGGGGAGAGGA. Its protein is CASSPGGRG. The whole CDR3 is CASSPGGRGEVFF.

This clone was seen a few times. Germline and genes: mouse. Sequencing ends 4 residues short of the CDR3 end; the germline J gene provides the rest. Other DNA sequences in this sample translate to the same CDR3. The gene calls are TRBV1 and TRBJ2-3, with D possibly TRBD1 on 5 matching bases. Germline V gene data show CDR1 as NSQYPW and CDR2 as LRSPGD (reference sequence). This CDR3 contains 15 residues. V lost 4 bases and J 0 bases, leaving 11 bases between the germline ends. This CDR3 is CTCSVGRGSAETLYF. CDR3 DNA, as far as it was read: TGCACCTGCAGTGTGGGTAGGGGTAGTGCAGAA.

This clone showed up just a few times. Here the gene names and germline are mouse. The CDR3 is cut off 4 residues early in the read; its end comes from the germline J gene. Additional DNA sequences in this sample encode the identical CDR3. The V and J genes are TRBV31 and TRBJ1-2; maybe TRBD1 (6 bases). This CDR3 contains 12 residues. Germline CDR1 and CDR2: GKSSPN and SITVG. CDR3 in amino acids: CAWSLGGPDYTF. The CDR3 bases that were read are TGTGCCTGGAGTCTGGGGGGCCCC.

Of note for this clone: Gene and germline names: mouse. With the read ending 4 residues before the CDR3 end, the germline J gene is used to fill in that end. The chain employs TRBV31 and TRBJ1-2; the D gene is possibly TRBD1 (5 bases). V dropped 2 bases and J dropped 1 base, with 8 bases sitting between them. The CDR3 spans 13 residues. Germline V gene lookup returns CDR1 GKSSPN and CDR2 SITVG. The CDR3 is CAWSSRVNSDYTF. Partial CDR3 DNA: TGTGCCTGGAGTAGCAGGGTAAACTCC.

With respect to this clone: Gene names follow the mouse nomenclature. The read terminates 4 residues ahead of where the CDR3 ends, so the germline J gene completes it. The V and J genes are TRBV1 and TRBJ2-7; D gene unclear. Trimming cost V 0 bases and J 1 base, with 7 bases left between them. Germline lookup yields CDR1 NSQYPW and CDR2 LRSPGD (reference sequence). This CDR3 comprises 14 residues. The sequenced part of the CDR3 DNA is TGCACCTGCAGTGCAGATTACAGATCCTAT. It yields the protein CTCSADYRSY. The full CDR3 is CTCSADYRSYEQYF.

This clone was observed a handful of times. Gene names and germline refer to mouse. From the germline J gene comes the end of the CDR3, since the read stops 4 residues before it. V gene TRBV17 combines with J gene TRBJ2-5; weak D call: TRBD1 (5 bases). The germline CDR1 and CDR2 sequences are MNHDT and YYDKIL. The V end was cut by 3 bases, the J end by 2 bases, with 6 bases between. The CDR3 runs 13 residues. CDR3 protein: CASSRTVQDTQYF. CDR3 DNA, as far as it was read: TGTGCTAGCAGTAGGACAGTCCAAGAC.

This clone was seen only a few times. Gene names refer to mouse genes. The read terminates 4 residues ahead of where the CDR3 ends, so the germline J gene completes it. This chain links TRBV5 with TRBJ2-5; TRBD2 agrees at 9 bases. Losses at the gene ends were 1 base for V and 0 bases for J; bases not matched to a gene: 5. Germline loops: CDR1 LGHNA, CDR2 YNLKQL (reference sequence). The CDR3 sequence is 17 residues long. Here the CDR3 reads CASSQVVWGGNQDTQYF. The CDR3 DNA, read in part, is TGTGCCAGCAGCCAAGTTGTCTGGGGGGGAAACCAAGAC.